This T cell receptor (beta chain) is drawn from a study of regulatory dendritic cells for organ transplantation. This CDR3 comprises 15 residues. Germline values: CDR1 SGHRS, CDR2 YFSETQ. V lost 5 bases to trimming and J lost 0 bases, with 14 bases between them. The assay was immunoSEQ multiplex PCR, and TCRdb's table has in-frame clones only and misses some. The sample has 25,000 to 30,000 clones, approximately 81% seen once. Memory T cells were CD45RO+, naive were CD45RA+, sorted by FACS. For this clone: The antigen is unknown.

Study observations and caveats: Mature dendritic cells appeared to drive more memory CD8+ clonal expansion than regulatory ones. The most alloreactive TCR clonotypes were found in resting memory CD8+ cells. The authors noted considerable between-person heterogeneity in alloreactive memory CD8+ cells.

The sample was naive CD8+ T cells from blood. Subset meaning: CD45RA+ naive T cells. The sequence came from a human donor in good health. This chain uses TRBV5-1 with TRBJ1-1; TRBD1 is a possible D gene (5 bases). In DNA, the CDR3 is TGCGCCAGCAGATTATCAGGGTTCTTGAACACTGAAGCTTTCTTT. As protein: CASRLSGFLNTEAFF.